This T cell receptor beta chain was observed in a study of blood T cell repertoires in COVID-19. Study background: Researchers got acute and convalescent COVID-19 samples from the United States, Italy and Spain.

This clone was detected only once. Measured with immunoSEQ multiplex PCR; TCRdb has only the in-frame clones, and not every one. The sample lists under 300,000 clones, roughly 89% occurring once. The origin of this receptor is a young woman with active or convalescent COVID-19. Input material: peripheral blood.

The CDR3 nucleotides are TGTGCCAGCAGCCCCACCGGGACTAGCGGGGGGATGGATACGCAGTATTTT. It translates to CASSPTGTSGGMDTQYF. This sequence joins TRBV9 and TRBJ2-3; TRBD2 matches at 15 bases. Germline trimming cut 4 bases from V and 6 bases from J; bases unmatched to any gene: 9. Germline assignment: CDR1 SGDLS and CDR2 YYNGEE. The CDR3 covers 17 residues.